The clone carrying this T cell receptor beta chain has more than one count but fewer than ten. The antigen remains undetermined. TCRB transcripts that were expressed got sequenced, as all of the isolated RNA had been reverse transcribed. Profiling relied on immunoSEQ multiplex PCR, and the TCRdb table lists in-frame clones only, not all of them. The sample records fewer than 900,000 clones, about 17% being singletons. CDR3 length equals 15 residues. The V and J ends lost 3 bases and 3 bases, in that order; junction bases with no gene match: 5. Looked up from germline, CDR1 is MDHEN and CDR2 is SYDVKM. These data come from a study of beta chain features in type 1 diabetes. Study at large: Patients looked much like healthy donors when it came to age, gender and cell yields. Study-wide findings and caveats: Reduced insertions and increased deletions marked VDJ junctions in type 1 diabetes patients. Shorter templates might be favored by PCR, and equally so in patients and in controls.

The origin of this receptor is a woman under 30 in good health. The V gene is TRBV28, the J gene TRBJ1-5; 7 bases line up with TRBD1. The sample taken for sequencing was naive CD4+ T cells from blood. The DNA of the CDR3 is TGTGCCAGCAGTTTGATAGACAGGGCCAATCAGCCCCAGCATTTT. Translated: CASSLIDRANQPQHF.